What follows describes a single T cell receptor (beta chain). Its antigen is unknown. This sample is part of a study of CD8+ T cells in alopecia areata. The treatment is: oral pan-JAK inhibitor, 5-10 mg twice daily. Alopecia areata patients provided lesional scalp punch biopsies and peripheral blood, both collected for the study. Sequencing templates came from extracted RNA that was reverse transcribed into cDNA. This table comes from immunoSEQ multiplex PCR, and its TCRdb copy is limited to in-frame clones, with some not included. This sample has hundreds of thousands of clones; about three fifths occur once, and the top ten carry approximately 1.8%. Regarding the study as a whole: Among the 100 top clones, expanded CD8+ clones, like scalp clonality, were significantly decreased by tofacitinib. Possibly as an HLA-related effect, TCR sharing across patients appeared less clear than in mice.

This TCR came from a human donor with alopecia areata. The material was CD4+ T cells sorted from blood, obtained at week 24, from a patient treated with tofacitinib.

The DNA for the CDR3 is TGTGCCAGCTCAGCAACAGGGTTGAATTCACCCCTCCACTTT. Translated, it gives CASSATGLNSPLHF. The chain has TRBV18 and TRBJ1-6, with a weak D call TRBD1 (6 bases). V was clipped by 5 bases and J by 7 bases, with 12 bases between them. The CDR3 loop spans 14 amino acids. Germline assignment: CDR1 KGHSH and CDR2 LQKENI.